Sequencing of this T cell receptor (beta chain) was carried out in a study of CD8 T cells in ankylosing spondylitis. CDR1 is MNHEY, CDR2 SVGAGI, per germline. This CDR3 has 14 amino acids. V was pared by 0 bases and J by 5 bases, with 9 bases between. This clonotype was counted only a few times. Antigen: not known. The study's findings and limits: Reportedly, disease-linked clones are significantly enriched in ankylosing spondylitis patients' matched synovial fluid. Ankylosing spondylitis blood appeared to be characterized by a TCR beta motif of about 8 highly homologous variants.

Each TCR beta library was made by quantitative 5'-RACE that incorporated molecular barcodes. TCRdb re-analysed the 5' RACE reads in MiXCR, keeping a single row per CDR3 protein. This table holds 230,000 or so distinct CDR3 sequences, 20% to 30% found once. The specimen was blood, either unsorted or a sorted T cell fraction (not recorded which). This clonotype was obtained from a male donor with ankylosing spondylitis or in good health (not recorded which). The rearrangement joins TRBV6-5 to TRBJ2-3; D is unresolved. CDR3 sequence reads: CASSYSIRRDTQYF. The CDR3 DNA follows: TGTGCCAGCAGTTACTCGATTCGCCGAGATACGCAGTATTTT.